What follows are 25 T cell receptor beta chains derived from one specimen sequenced in a study of T-cell reconstitution after alpha-beta-depleted transplantation in children. Preparation of the TCRbeta library used unique molecular identifiers. TCRdb re-called the PCR reads through MiXCR, storing one row per CDR3 protein. The sample consists of a few hundred thousand distinct CDR3 sequences, 9.5% to 10% of them appearing once. Sequencing was performed on PBMCs from the stem cell graft donor, taken from the stem cell graft. The receptors originated from a human donor who donated a stem cell graft to a child with SCID.

This clonotype came up many times. The chain links TRBV7-3 to TRBJ2-3; D is undetermined. From germline, CDR1 is SGHTA and CDR2 FQGTGA. V shed 2 bases and J shed 2 bases, with 5 bases lying between them. The CDR3 has 13 amino acids. CDR3 DNA sequence: TGTGCCAGCAGCTTACAGATCACAGATACGCAGTATTTT. The encoded protein is CASSLQITDTQYF.

In this sample, this clonotype turned up once. This rearrangement joins TRBV5-1 to TRBJ1-2; D remains unclear. The length of the CDR3 is 13 residues. Trimming shortened V by 0 bases and J by 3 bases, and 6 bases separated the two germline ends. CDR1 and CDR2 from the germline V gene are SGHRS and YFSETQ. CDR3 bases: TGCGCCAGCAGCTTGGTGGCGGACTATGGCTACACCTTC. It is translated as CASSLVADYGYTF.

In this sample, this clonotype turned up a few times. V is TRBV2 and J is TRBJ2-1; perhaps TRBD2 as D (5 bases). V gave up 7 bases and J gave up 0 bases, with 13 bases separating them. This CDR3 is 15 amino acids long. Germline-derived CDR1 and CDR2 are SNHLY and FYNNEI. The CDR3 spells CASKEDPSSYNEQFF. Written as DNA, the CDR3 is TGTGCCAGCAAGGAGGACCCGAGCTCCTACAATGAGCAGTTCTTC.

The table lists this clonotype with many counts. This chain connects TRBV18 to TRBJ2-1; 10 bases map to TRBD2. With V trimmed by 4 bases and J by 7 bases, 7 bases remained unmatched. The germline V gene encodes CDR1 KGHSH and CDR2 LQKENI. The CDR3 runs to 15 residues. The CDR3 region has the DNA TGTGCCAGCTCACGTGGGACTAGCGAGGGGAATGAGCAGTTCTTC. Translation gives CASSRGTSEGNEQFF.

This clonotype was detected only a few times. Written as DNA, the CDR3 is TGTGCCAGCATTGGACCCGGCGGAGAGCAGTACTTC. It specifies CASIGPGGEQYF. The V gene is TRBV6-1, the J gene TRBJ2-7, with D unclear. CDR1 and CDR2 from the germline V gene are MNHNS and SASEGT. This CDR3 comprises 12 residues. Between the trimmed V and J ends, which lost 7 bases and 7 bases, there was a span of 14 bases.

This clonotype was picked up a small number of times. The CDR3 DNA reads TGTGCCAGCAGGGGACAGGGGTCCGGGGAGCTGTTTTTT. It codes for CASRGQGSGELFF. V and J are TRBV6-1 and TRBJ2-2, with 10 bases matching TRBD1. After removal of 6 bases from V and 6 bases from J, the junction contained 1 base not matched to a gene. Looked up from germline, CDR1 is MNHNS and CDR2 is SASEGT. This CDR3 is built from 13 residues.

The V gene is TRBV5-1, the J gene TRBJ2-7, with 8 bases aligning to TRBD1. Germline trimming cut 1 base from V and 5 bases from J; bases unmatched to any gene: 5. There are 14 residues in the CDR3. Per the germline V gene, CDR1 is SGHRS and CDR2 is YFSETQ. The CDR3 DNA sequence: TGCGCCAGCAGCTTGTGGACAGGGTCGGACGAGCAGTACTTC. Translating it yields CASSLWTGSDEQYF.

The CDR3 loop is CASSDRTSSYEQYF. CDR3 sequence (DNA): TGTGCCAGCAGTGACAGGACCAGCTCCTACGAGCAGTACTTC. The V call is TRBV7-8, the J call TRBJ2-7; tentatively, D is TRBD1 (6 bases). Trimming shortened V by 6 bases and J by 0 bases, and 12 bases separated the two germline ends. The CDR3 covers 14 residues. Per the germline V gene, CDR1 is SGHVS and CDR2 is FQNEAQ.

The table lists this clonotype with a few counts. The rearrangement links TRBV7-9 to TRBJ2-6; no definite D call. The CDR3 length is 15 residues. V was trimmed by 2 bases and J by 2 bases, leaving 7 bases between them. Germline V gene lookup returns CDR1 SEHNR and CDR2 FQNEAQ (reference sequence). CDR3 DNA: TGTGCCAGCAGCTTATTGGAAGCTGGGGCCAACGTCCTGACTTTC. Its translation: CASSLLEAGANVLTF.

Concerning this clonotype: The junction departs from germline at one end; a sequencing error may be responsible. The J gene is TRBJ2-3, the V gene TRBV3-1; the D is unclear. The CDR3 totals 15 residues. The germline CDR1 and CDR2 sequences are LGHDT and YNNKEL (reference sequence). For the CDR3, the DNA is TGTGCCTGCAGCCAGCTGGTGACTTGGACAGATACGCAGTATTTT. Protein product: CACSQLVTWTDTQYF.

This sequence joins TRBV6-5 and TRBJ2-1; no definite D call. Trimming cost V 6 bases and J 10 bases, with 16 bases left between them. This CDR3 is built from 13 residues. CDR1 is MNHEY and CDR2 is SVGAGI in the germline V gene. CDR3 DNA: TGTGCCAGCAGCACTGGACCCGTCTACGAGCAGTTCTTC. Residues: CASSTGPVYEQFF.

In its sample, this clonotype was seen a few times. The chain employs TRBV3-1 and TRBJ2-7; 8 bases align to TRBD2. The J segment lost 4 bases and the V segment lost 4 bases, leaving 9 bases of the junction unmatched. Per the germline V gene, CDR1 is LGHDT and CDR2 is YNNKEL (reference sequence). The CDR3 length is 15 residues. CDR3 sequence reads: CASSRTTSEGYEQYF. As DNA, the CDR3 is TGTGCCAGCAGCCGAACGACTAGCGAGGGATACGAGCAGTACTTC.

This clonotype has a handful of counts. The chain recombines TRBV18 with TRBJ1-1; no clear D gene. Trimming removed 2 bases at V and 1 base at J, with 8 bases between. The CDR3 is 14 residues long. CDR1 is KGHSH and CDR2 is LQKENI in the germline V gene. Here the CDR3 DNA reads TGTGCCAGCTCACCAACCCGTCAGAACACTGAAGCTTTCTTT. It codes for CASSPTRQNTEAFF.

This clonotype was seen a few times. V is TRBV3-1 and J is TRBJ2-7, with 15 bases aligning to TRBD2. This CDR3 has 17 amino acids. V was clipped by 3 bases and J by 4 bases; unmatched bases: 7. Looked up from germline, CDR1 is LGHDT and CDR2 is YNNKEL (reference sequence). The CDR3 region has the DNA TGTGCCAGCAGCCAGACAGGGACTAGCGGGGGGAGTTACGAGCAGTACTTC. It is translated as CASSQTGTSGGSYEQYF.

This clonotype has more than one count but fewer than ten. The CDR3 DNA is TGTGCCAGCTCACCGTCGGAAGCGGGCCCAGGGTTCTTC. Its translation: CASSPSEAGPGFF. This sequence joins TRBV18 and TRBJ2-1; perhaps TRBD2 as D (6 bases). CDR3 length: 13 amino acids. Germline CDR1 and CDR2: KGHSH and LQKENI. Trimming removed 3 bases from V and 15 bases from J, with 18 bases in between. Complete variable domain (other parts from reference TRBV18 and TRBJ2-1): NAGVMQNPRHLVRRRGQEARLRCSPMKGHSHVYWYRQLPEEGLKFMVYLQKENIIDESGMPKERFSAEFPKEGPSILRIQQVVRGDSAAYFCASSPSEAGPGFFGPGTRLTVL.

The sample holds many counts of this clonotype. The V gene is TRBV20-1, the J gene TRBJ1-5, with 9 bases aligning to TRBD1. The CDR3 totals 14 residues. Germline assignment: CDR1 DFQATT and CDR2 SNEGSKA (reference sequence). Unmatched junction bases numbered 9, after V lost 5 bases and J lost 7 bases. The DNA of the CDR3 is TGCAGTGCTTCGGAACAGGGGGCCGAACAGCCCCAGCATTTT. Its protein product is CSASEQGAEQPQHF.

This clonotype was recorded many times. V usage is TRBV29-1 and J usage is TRBJ2-1; D not certain. Per the germline V gene, CDR1 is SQVTM and CDR2 is ANQGSEA. CDR3 length: 12 amino acids. V dropped 4 bases and J dropped 10 bases, with 14 bases sitting between them. CDR3 nucleotides: TGCAGCGTTGGATCGAGCGATCTCGAGCAGTTCTTC. It translates to CSVGSSDLEQFF.

A few counts support this clonotype. The rearrangement joins TRBV20-1 to TRBJ2-5, with D hard to call. Germline V gives CDR1 DFQATT, CDR2 SNEGSKA (reference sequence). CDR3 length equals 14 residues. V shed 4 bases and J shed 3 bases, with 15 bases lying between them. CDR3 sequence: CSAMSGLREETQYF. CDR3 DNA sequence: TGCAGTGCTATGAGTGGGCTGCGAGAAGAGACCCAGTACTTC.

This clonotype was seen a few times. The chain recombines TRBV9 with TRBJ2-7, with D possibly being TRBD1 or TRBD2 (6 bases each). Trimming left V 0 bases short and J 0 bases short, with 13 bases between. The V gene's germline CDR1 is SGDLS and CDR2 YYNGEE. The CDR3 is made up of 16 amino acids. CDR3 amino acids: CASSVVSGAPSYEQYF. The CDR3 bases are TGTGCCAGCAGCGTAGTGTCGGGGGCTCCCTCCTACGAGCAGTACTTC.

Many counts were recorded for this clonotype. This sequence joins TRBV7-3 and TRBJ2-3, with D uncertain. In germline, CDR1 is SGHTA, CDR2 FQGTGA. V lost 5 bases and J 5 bases, leaving 11 bases between the germline ends. The CDR3 runs 13 residues. In DNA, the CDR3 is TGTGCCAGCAGCGAAAAAACCCAAGATACGCAGTATTTT. It yields the protein CASSEKTQDTQYF.

On this clonotype itself: Given a much more abundant clone one base away, this may be a read error. This chain links TRBV10-3 with TRBJ2-1, with D maybe TRBD2 (7 bases). The CDR3 consists of 12 residues. Germline assignment: CDR1 ENHRY and CDR2 SYGVKD. The chain's CDR3 is CAIGGAYNEQSF. DNA of the CDR3: TGTGCCATCGGGGGGGCCTACAATGAGCAGTCCTTC.

This clonotype was observed a handful of times. The gene calls are TRBV5-1 and TRBJ2-5, with a possible D match to TRBD2 (5 bases). From germline, CDR1 is SGHRS and CDR2 YFSETQ. The CDR3 extends over 14 amino acids. The V and J ends lost 2 bases and 5 bases respectively, with 13 bases between them. The CDR3 spells CASSLNGIGETQYF. Written as DNA, the CDR3 is TGCGCCAGCAGCTTAAACGGGATCGGGGAGACCCAGTACTTC. Looking up the rest from reference TRBV5-1 and TRBJ2-5 gives the full variable domain: KAGVTQTPRYLIKTRGQQVTLSCSPISGHRSVSWYQQTPGQGLQFLFEYFSETQRNKGNFPGRFSGRQFSNSRSEMNVSTLELGDSALYLCASSLNGIGETQYFGPGTRLLVL.

This clonotype has a handful of counts. V is TRBV11-2 and J is TRBJ2-1; possible D gene TRBD2, 6 bases. Germline V lookup: CDR1 SGHAT, CDR2 FQNNGV. The CDR3 is made up of 15 amino acids. The V end lost 8 bases, the J end lost 10 bases, and 24 bases lay between the germline ends. The CDR3 protein is CASADWASDGREQFF. The CDR3 bases are TGTGCCAGCGCAGATTGGGCTAGCGATGGGAGGGAGCAGTTCTTC.

The chain combines TRBV7-2 with TRBJ2-3; 7 bases are shared with TRBD2. The CDR3 sequence is 13 residues long. V gave up 3 bases and J gave up 6 bases; unmatched junction bases: 3. Germline-derived CDR1 and CDR2 are SGHTA and FQGNSA. In nucleotides, the CDR3 is TGTGCCAGCAGCTTCGGTAGCGGGGATACGCAGTATTTT. Translated: CASSFGSGDTQYF.

In its sample, this clonotype was seen many times. This rearrangement joins TRBV12-3 or TRBV12-4 to TRBJ1-6; D is unresolved. V gave up 1 base and J gave up 9 bases, with 13 bases separating them. CDR3 length: 15 residues. CDR3 sequence: CASSLDPRTSSPLHF. In DNA form, the CDR3 reads TGTGCCAGCAGTTTAGACCCCCGGACCAGTTCACCCCTCCACTTT.